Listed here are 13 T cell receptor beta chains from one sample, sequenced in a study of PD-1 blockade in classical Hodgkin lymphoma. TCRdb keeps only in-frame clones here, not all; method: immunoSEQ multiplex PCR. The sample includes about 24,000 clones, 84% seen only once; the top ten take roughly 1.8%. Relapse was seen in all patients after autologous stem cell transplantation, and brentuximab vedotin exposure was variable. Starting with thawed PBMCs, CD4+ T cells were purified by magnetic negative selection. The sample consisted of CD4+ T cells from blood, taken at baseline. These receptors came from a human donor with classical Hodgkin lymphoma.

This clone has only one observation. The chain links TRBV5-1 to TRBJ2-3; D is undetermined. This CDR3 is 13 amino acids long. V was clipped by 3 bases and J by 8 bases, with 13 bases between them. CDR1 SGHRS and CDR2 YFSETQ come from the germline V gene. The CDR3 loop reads CASSSPASGTQYF. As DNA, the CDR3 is TGCGCCAGCAGCTCCCCCGCCTCGGGTACGCAGTATTTT. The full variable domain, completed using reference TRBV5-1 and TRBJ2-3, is KAGVTQTPRYLIKTRGQQVTLSCSPISGHRSVSWYQQTPGQGLQFLFEYFSETQRNKGNFPGRFSGRQFSNSRSEMNVSTLELGDSALYLCASSSPASGTQYFGPGTRLTVL.

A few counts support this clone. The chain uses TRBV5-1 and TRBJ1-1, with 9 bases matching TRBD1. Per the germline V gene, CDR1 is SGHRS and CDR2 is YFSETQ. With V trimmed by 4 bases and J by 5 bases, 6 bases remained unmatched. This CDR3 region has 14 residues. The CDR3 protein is CASSRGQGNTEAFF. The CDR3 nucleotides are TGCGCCAGCAGCCGGGGACAGGGAAATACTGAAGCTTTCTTT.

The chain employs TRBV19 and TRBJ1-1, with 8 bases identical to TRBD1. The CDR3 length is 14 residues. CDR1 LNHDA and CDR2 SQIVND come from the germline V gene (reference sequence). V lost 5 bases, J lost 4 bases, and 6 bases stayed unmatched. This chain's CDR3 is CASSSTGAVTEAFF. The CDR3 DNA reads TGTGCCAGTAGTTCGACAGGGGCCGTCACTGAAGCTTTCTTT.

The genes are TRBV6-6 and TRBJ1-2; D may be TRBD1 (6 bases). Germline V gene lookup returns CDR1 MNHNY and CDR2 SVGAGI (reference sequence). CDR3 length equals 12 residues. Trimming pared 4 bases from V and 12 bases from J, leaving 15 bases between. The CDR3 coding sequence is TGTGCCAGCAGTTTGTACAGGGAAATGAACACCTTC. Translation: CASSLYREMNTF.

CDR3 residues: CASSLEGLAGGLRDTQYF. CDR3 sequence (DNA): TGTGCCAGCAGCTTAGAAGGACTAGCGGGGGGGCTAAGAGATACGCAGTATTTT. J is TRBJ2-3 and V is TRBV7-2, with 15 nucleotides matching TRBD2. CDR1 and CDR2 from the germline V gene are SGHTA and FQGNSA. V was pared by 1 base and J by 5 bases, with 7 bases of the junction left unmatched. The CDR3 sequence is 18 residues long.

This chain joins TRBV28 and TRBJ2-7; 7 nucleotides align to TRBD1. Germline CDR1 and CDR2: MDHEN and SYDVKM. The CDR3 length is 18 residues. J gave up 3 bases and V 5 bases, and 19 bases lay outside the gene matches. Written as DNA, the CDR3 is TGTGCCAGCAGTCTCCGCTCAGGGGGTGGCCTCTCCGACTACGAGCAGTACTTC. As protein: CASSLRSGGGLSDYEQYF.

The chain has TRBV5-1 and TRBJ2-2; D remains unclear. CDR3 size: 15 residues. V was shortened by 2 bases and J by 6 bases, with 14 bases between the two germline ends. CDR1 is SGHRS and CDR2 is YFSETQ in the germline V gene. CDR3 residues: CASSLNGQGAGELFF. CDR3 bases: TGCGCCAGCAGCTTAAACGGCCAAGGTGCCGGGGAGCTGTTTTTT.

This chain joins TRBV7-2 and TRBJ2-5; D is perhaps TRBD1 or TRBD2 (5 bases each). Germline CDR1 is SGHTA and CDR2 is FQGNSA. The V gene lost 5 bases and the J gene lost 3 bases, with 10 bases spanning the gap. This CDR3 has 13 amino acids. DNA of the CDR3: TGTGCCAGCAGCCGGGACCCTAAAGAGACCCAGTACTTC. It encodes CASSRDPKETQYF. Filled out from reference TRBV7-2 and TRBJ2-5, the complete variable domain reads GAGVSQSPSNKVTEKGKDVELRCDPISGHTALYWYRQSLGQGLEFLIYFQGNSAPDKSGLPSDRFSAERTGGSVSTLTIQRTQQEDSAVYLCASSRDPKETQYFGPGTRLLVL.

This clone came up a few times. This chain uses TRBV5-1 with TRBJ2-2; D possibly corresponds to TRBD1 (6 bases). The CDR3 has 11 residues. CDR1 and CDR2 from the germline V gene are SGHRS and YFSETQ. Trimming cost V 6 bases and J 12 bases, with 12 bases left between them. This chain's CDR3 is CASTPGTKLFF. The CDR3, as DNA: TGCGCCAGCACCCCCGGGACAAAGCTGTTTTTT.

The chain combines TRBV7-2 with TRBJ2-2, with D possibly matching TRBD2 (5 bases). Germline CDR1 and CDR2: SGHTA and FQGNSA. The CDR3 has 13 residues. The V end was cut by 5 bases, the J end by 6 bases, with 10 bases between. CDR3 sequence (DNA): TGTGCCAGCAGCGTCGGGGTGGCCGGGGAGCTGTTTTTT. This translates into CASSVGVAGELFF.

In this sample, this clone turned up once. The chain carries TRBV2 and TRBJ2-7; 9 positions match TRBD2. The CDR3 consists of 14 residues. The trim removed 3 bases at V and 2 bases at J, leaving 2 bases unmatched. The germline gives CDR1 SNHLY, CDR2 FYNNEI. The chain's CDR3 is CASSEGLAPYEQYF. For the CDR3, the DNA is TGTGCCAGCAGTGAGGGACTAGCTCCCTACGAGCAGTACTTC.

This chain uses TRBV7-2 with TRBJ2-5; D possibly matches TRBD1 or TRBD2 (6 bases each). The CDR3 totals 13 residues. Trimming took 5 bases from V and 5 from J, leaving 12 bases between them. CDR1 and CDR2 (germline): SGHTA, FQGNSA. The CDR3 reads CASSEGGWETQYF. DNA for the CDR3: TGTGCCAGCAGCGAGGGGGGCTGGGAGACCCAGTACTTC.

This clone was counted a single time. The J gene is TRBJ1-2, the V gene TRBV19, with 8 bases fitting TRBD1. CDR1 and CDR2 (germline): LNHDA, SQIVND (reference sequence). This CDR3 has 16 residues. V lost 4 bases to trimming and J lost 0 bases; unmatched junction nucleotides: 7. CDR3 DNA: TGTGCCAGTAGTAGGGGGACAGGCCAAGCTAACTATGGCTACACCTTC. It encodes CASSRGTGQANYGYTF.